These 5 T cell receptor beta chains share one sample of origin, sequenced in a study of blood T cell repertoires in COVID-19. Only in-frame clones appear in the TCRdb table, and some are missing; sequencing was by immunoSEQ multiplex PCR. This sample has a few hundred thousand clones; roughly nine tenths occur once, and the top ten carry approximately 3%. Source material: peripheral blood. These receptors were collected from a woman in her thirties with COVID-19, enrolled during active disease.

This chain connects TRBV15 to TRBJ2-7; possible D gene TRBD1, 5 bases. The CDR3 runs to 14 residues. In germline, CDR1 is LNHNV, CDR2 YYDKDF (reference sequence). Trimming took off 7 bases at V and 7 bases at J, with 20 bases between the two ends. The CDR3 is CATTPSGGQGEQYV. The CDR3 bases are TGTGCCACCACCCCGTCGGGCGGCCAGGGAGAGCAGTACGTC.

V gene TRBV3-1 (or the pseudogene TRBV3-2) combines with J gene TRBJ2-1, with no clear D. Trimming removed 0 bases at V and 6 bases at J, with 24 bases between. CDR3 length: 19 amino acids. Germline V gene lookup returns CDR1 LGHDT and CDR2 YNNKEL (reference sequence). CDR3 sequence reads: CASSQEVGSLLVGLNEQFF. The CDR3 bases are TGTGCCAGCAGCCAAGAAGTGGGCAGTCTCTTGGTCGGTCTCAATGAGCAGTTCTTC.

In this sample, this clone turned up once. The sample carries other DNA sequences with the same CDR3. The V and J genes are TRBV27 and TRBJ2-7; a weak D match, TRBD1 (6 bases). Germline assignment: CDR1 MNHEY and CDR2 SMNVEV (reference sequence). The germline V and J ends were trimmed by 3 bases and 3 bases, with 24 bases remaining between them. The CDR3 is 18 residues long. CDR3 protein: CASSFARHREGNRYEQYV. CDR3 DNA sequence: TGTGCCAGCAGTTTTGCCCGACACAGGGAAGGCAACCGCTACGAGCAGTACGTC.

This clone was found once. The genes are TRBV29-1 and TRBJ1-3, with D perhaps matching TRBD1 (6 bases). In germline, CDR1 is SQVTM, CDR2 ANQGSEA. Trimming removed 6 bases from V and 4 bases from J, with 16 bases in between. CDR3 length: 14 residues. In DNA, the CDR3 is TGCAGCGTAGAATCAGGGGTGGGCGGAAACACCATATATTTT. Translating gives CSVESGVGGNTIYF.

The chain has TRBV4-3 and TRBJ2-5; D possibly corresponds to TRBD1 (6 bases). Per the germline V gene, CDR1 is LGHNA and CDR2 is YSLEER. CDR3 length equals 16 residues. V was shortened by 0 bases and J by 4 bases, with 15 bases between the two germline ends. The CDR3 coding sequence is TGCGCCAGCAGCCAAGATTGGGGGTCAGGGGCAGAGACCCAGTACTTC. Translating gives CASSQDWGSGAETQYF.